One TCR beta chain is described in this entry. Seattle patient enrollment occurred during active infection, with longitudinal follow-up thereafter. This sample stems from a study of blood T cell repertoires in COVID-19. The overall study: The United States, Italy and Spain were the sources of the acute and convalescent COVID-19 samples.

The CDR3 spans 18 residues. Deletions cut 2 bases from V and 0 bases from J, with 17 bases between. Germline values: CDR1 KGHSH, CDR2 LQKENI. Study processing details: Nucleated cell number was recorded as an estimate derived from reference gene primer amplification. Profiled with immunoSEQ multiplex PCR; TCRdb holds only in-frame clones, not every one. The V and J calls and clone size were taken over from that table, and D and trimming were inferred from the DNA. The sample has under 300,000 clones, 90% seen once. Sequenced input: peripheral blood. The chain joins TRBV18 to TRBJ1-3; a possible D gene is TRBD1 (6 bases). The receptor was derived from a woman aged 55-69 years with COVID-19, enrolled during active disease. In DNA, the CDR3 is TGTGCCAGCTCACCAGCCGGTGGCAGGGGATTCTCTGGAAACACCATATATTTT. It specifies CASSPAGGRGFSGNTIYF.